The following is a T cell receptor (beta chain) sequence with its context. As yet, its antigen is unknown. Method: immunoSEQ multiplex PCR; TCRdb's copy keeps in-frame clones and lacks some. Of approximately 160,000 clones detected, approximately 81% appear once; the ten largest clones hold roughly a tenth. The ends lost 5 bases at V and 4 bases at J; junction bases unmatched: 6. The germline V gene encodes CDR1 SGHTA and CDR2 FQGNSA. CDR3 length: 15 amino acids. This record comes from a study of cytomegalovirus exposure and HLA in healthy donors. Points from the study as a whole: First-cohort TCR clusters tended to co-occur in the roughly 130 validation repertoires, a later analysis found. Some TCR beta chains (164 of them) were listed as cytomegalovirus-associated. Using the classifier, cytomegalovirus status was reportedly diagnosed with high specificity and sensitivity.

This receptor was identified in a man in his thirties or forties in good health and CMV-seropositive. The material sequenced was PBMCs. The rearrangement links TRBV7-2 to TRBJ2-3; 10 bases line up with TRBD1. The CDR3 loop reads CASSTRDRGPDTQYF. The CDR3 nucleotides are TGTGCCAGCAGCACCCGGGACAGGGGCCCAGATACGCAGTATTTT. Together with reference TRBV7-2 and TRBJ2-3, the CDR3 gives the full variable domain: GAGVSQSPSNKVTEKGKDVELRCDPISGHTALYWYRQSLGQGLEFLIYFQGNSAPDKSGLPSDRFSAERTGGSVSTLTIQRTQQEDSAVYLCASSTRDRGPDTQYFGPGTRLTVL.